This passage covers 13 T cell receptor beta chains from one sample sequenced in a study of shared clonotypes between healthy human individuals. Some clones are missing from TCRdb's copy, which holds only in-frame ones; the method was immunoSEQ multiplex PCR. Altogether roughly 330,000 clones are present, approximately 79% being singletons, with the ten largest covering about 9.3%. The sample was memory CD4+ T cells sorted from blood. Subset meaning: CD45RA-negative fraction. These receptors came from a man aged 25-45 years in good health.

The chain is built from TRBV2 and TRBJ2-6; D not certain. The CDR3 is made up of 16 amino acids. Trimming took off 4 bases at V and 0 bases at J, with 10 bases between the two ends. CDR1 is SNHLY, CDR2 FYNNEI, per germline. CDR3 in DNA: TGTGCCAGCAGTGGGCGGCAGCTCTCTGGGGCCAACGTCCTGACTTTC. The encoded protein is CASSGRQLSGANVLTF. Together with reference TRBV2 and TRBJ2-6, the CDR3 gives the full variable domain: EPEVTQTPSHQVTQMGQEVILRCVPISNHLYFYWYRQILGQKVEFLVSFYNNEISEKSEIFDDQFSVERPDGSNFTLKIRSTKLEDSAMYFCASSGRQLSGANVLTFGAGSRLTVL.

This chain joins TRBV7-7 and TRBJ2-3, with D perhaps TRBD1 (5 bases). Germline CDR1 reads SSHAT; CDR2 reads FNYEAQ (reference sequence). CDR3 length: 15 amino acids. Trimming removed 5 bases from V and 2 bases from J, with 14 bases in between. The CDR3 DNA reads TGTGCCAGCAGCCAAGGGGCCCAAATCACAGATACGCAGTATTTT. Translation: CASSQGAQITDTQYF.

This chain joins TRBV28 and TRBJ1-5; no definite D call. Trimming cost V 4 bases and J 4 bases, with 20 bases left between them. The CDR3 runs to 17 residues. The germline CDR1 and CDR2 sequences are MDHEN and SYDVKM. This CDR3 is CASSSQEVDRGNQPQHF. CDR3 in DNA: TGTGCCAGCAGTTCCCAGGAGGTGGACCGTGGTAATCAGCCCCAGCATTTT.

This clone was observed a handful of times. The J gene is TRBJ1-1, the V gene TRBV2; D is undetermined. The CDR3 has 14 amino acids. Trimming took 5 bases from V and 0 from J, leaving 10 bases between them. Germline V gene lookup returns CDR1 SNHLY and CDR2 FYNNEI. The CDR3 reads CASSMTPMNTEAFF. As DNA, the CDR3 is TGTGCCAGCAGTATGACACCAATGAACACTGAAGCTTTCTTT.

The chain uses TRBV6-5 and TRBJ2-7; possibly TRBD1 or TRBD2 for D (5 bases each). V lost 0 bases and J lost 3, with 15 bases in between. This CDR3 spans 16 amino acids. The V gene's germline CDR1 is MNHEY and CDR2 SVGAGI. The CDR3: CASSYSLGGGFYEQYF. Here the CDR3 DNA reads TGTGCCAGCAGTTACTCCCTTGGTGGGGGATTCTACGAGCAGTACTTC.

The chain combines TRBV19 with TRBJ1-5, with 7 bases lining up with TRBD1. J lost 5 bases, V lost 7 bases, and 17 bases had no gene match. Germline V gives CDR1 LNHDA, CDR2 SQIVND (reference sequence). The length of the CDR3 is 17 residues. The CDR3 nucleotides are TGTGCCAGTACCCACCTGACAGGGATTTTAGGGGATCAGCCCCAGCATTTT. This sequence encodes CASTHLTGILGDQPQHF.

The CDR3 is CAKLSPNRRYEQYF. The CDR3 DNA reads as TGTGCCAAGTTGTCGCCAAACCGGCGCTACGAGCAGTACTTC. The chain links TRBV9 to TRBJ2-7; D is undetermined. CDR1 SGDLS and CDR2 YYNGEE come from the germline V gene. This CDR3 has 14 residues. Trimming removed 9 bases from V and 3 bases from J, with 19 bases in between.

V and J are TRBV7-9 and TRBJ1-5, with D maybe TRBD1 (6 bases). This CDR3 spans 13 amino acids. Trimming left V 5 bases short and J 9 bases short, with 14 bases between. In germline, CDR1 is SEHNR, CDR2 FQNEAQ (reference sequence). CDR3 nucleotide sequence: TGTGCCAGCAGCCCCGGGACAATAGGGCCCCAGCATTTT. This codes for CASSPGTIGPQHF.

This clone appeared a few times. This sequence joins TRBV6-5 and TRBJ2-7; D might be TRBD2 (6 bases). Per the germline V gene, CDR1 is MNHEY and CDR2 is SVGAGI. The V gene lost 0 bases and the J gene lost 6 bases, with 12 bases spanning the gap. The CDR3 runs to 14 residues. CDR3 loop: CASSYSTGEGEQYF. The CDR3 DNA reads TGTGCCAGCAGTTACTCAACGGGGGAAGGCGAGCAGTACTTC.

The chain has TRBV5-6 and TRBJ1-5, with unresolved D. V was shortened by 4 bases and J by 9 bases, with 23 bases between the two germline ends. The CDR3 spans 16 residues. From germline, CDR1 is SGHDT and CDR2 YYEEEE. The CDR3 sequence: CASSLGPPGYDRPQHF. CDR3 coding DNA: TGTGCCAGCAGCCTTGGCCCTCCGGGGTACGATCGGCCCCAGCATTTT.

V gene TRBV7-3 combines with J gene TRBJ2-1; 14 nucleotides match TRBD2. The CDR3 is 17 amino acids. In germline, CDR1 is SGHTA, CDR2 FQGTGA. J gave up 5 bases and V 3 bases, and 6 bases lay outside the gene matches. CDR3 residues: CASSFPGTSGSNNEQFF. The CDR3 bases are TGTGCCAGCAGCTTCCCCGGGACTAGCGGGAGTAACAATGAGCAGTTCTTC.

This chain joins TRBV7-8 and TRBJ1-1; 7 bases agree with TRBD1. The V and J ends lost 3 bases and 6 bases, in that order; junction bases with no gene match: 4. Looked up from germline, CDR1 is SGHVS and CDR2 is FQNEAQ. CDR3 size: 13 residues. CDR3 sequence (DNA): TGTGCCAGCAGCTTGGACAGGTGGGCTGAAGCTTTCTTT. This codes for CASSLDRWAEAFF.

The rearrangement links TRBV19 to TRBJ2-1; D tentatively reads TRBD1 or TRBD2 (5 bases each). This CDR3 has 15 residues. The germline V and J ends were trimmed by 3 bases and 1 base, with 10 bases remaining between them. The germline V gene has CDR1 LNHDA and CDR2 SQIVND (reference sequence). The CDR3 reads CASSIRGSSYNEQFF. CDR3 nucleotide sequence: TGTGCCAGTAGTATCCGGGGCTCGTCCTACAATGAGCAGTTCTTC.